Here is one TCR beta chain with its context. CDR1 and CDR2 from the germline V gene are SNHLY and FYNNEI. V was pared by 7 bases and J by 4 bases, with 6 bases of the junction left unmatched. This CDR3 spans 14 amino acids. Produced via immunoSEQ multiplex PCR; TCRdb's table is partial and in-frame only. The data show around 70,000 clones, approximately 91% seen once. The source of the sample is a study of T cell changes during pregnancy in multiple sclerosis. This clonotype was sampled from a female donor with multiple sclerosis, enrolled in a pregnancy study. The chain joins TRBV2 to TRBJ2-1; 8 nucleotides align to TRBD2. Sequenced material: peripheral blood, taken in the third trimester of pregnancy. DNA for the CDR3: TGTGCCAGCAAGGATAGCGGGGCGTACAATGAGCAGTTCTTC. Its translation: CASKDSGAYNEQFF.